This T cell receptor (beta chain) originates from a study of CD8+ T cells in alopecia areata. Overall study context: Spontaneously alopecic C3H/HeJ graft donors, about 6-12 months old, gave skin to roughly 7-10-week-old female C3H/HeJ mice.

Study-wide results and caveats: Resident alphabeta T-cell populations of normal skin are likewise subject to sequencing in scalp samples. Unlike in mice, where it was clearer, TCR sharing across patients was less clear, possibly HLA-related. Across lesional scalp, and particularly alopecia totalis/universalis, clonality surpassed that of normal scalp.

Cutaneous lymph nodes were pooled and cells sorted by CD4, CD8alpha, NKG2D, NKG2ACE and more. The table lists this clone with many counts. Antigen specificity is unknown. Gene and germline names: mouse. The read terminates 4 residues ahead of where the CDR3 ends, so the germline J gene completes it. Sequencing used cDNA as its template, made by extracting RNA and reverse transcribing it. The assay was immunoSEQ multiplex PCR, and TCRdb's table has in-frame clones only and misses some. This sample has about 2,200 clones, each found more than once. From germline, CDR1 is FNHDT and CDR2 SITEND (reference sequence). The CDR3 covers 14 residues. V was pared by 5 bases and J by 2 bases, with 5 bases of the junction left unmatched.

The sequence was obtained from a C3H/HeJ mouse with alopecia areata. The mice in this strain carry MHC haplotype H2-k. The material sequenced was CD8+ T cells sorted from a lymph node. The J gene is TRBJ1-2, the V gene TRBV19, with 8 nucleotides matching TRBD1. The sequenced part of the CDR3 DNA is TGTGCCAGCAGACCGGACAGGGCGAACTCC. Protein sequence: CASRPDRANS. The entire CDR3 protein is CASRPDRANSDYTF.